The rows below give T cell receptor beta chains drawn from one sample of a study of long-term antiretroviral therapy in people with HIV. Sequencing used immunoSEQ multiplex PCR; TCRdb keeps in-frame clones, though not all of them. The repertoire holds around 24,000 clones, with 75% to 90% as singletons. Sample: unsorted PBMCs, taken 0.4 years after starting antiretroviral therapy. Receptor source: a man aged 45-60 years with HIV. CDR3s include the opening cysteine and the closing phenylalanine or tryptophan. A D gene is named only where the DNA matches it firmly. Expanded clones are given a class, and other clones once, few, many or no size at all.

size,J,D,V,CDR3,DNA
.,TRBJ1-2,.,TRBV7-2,CASGPGRTSYGYTF,TGTGCCAGCGGACCGGGACGAACGTCGTATGGCTACACCTTC
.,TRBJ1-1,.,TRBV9,CASSGGGSYTEAFF,TGTGCCAGCAGCGGAGGGGGATCTTACACTGAAGCTTTCTTT
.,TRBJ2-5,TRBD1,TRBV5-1,CASADDRGLVETQYF,TGCGCCAGCGCGGACGACAGGGGTTTGGTTGAGACCCAGTACTTC
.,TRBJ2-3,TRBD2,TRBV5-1,CASSIGTSGVTDTQYF,TGCGCCAGCAGCATCGGGACTAGCGGGGTCACAGATACGCAGTATTTT
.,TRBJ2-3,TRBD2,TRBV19,CASKTSGGWDTQYF,TGTGCCAGTAAGACTAGCGGGGGCTGGGATACGCAGTATTTT
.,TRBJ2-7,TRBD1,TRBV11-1,CASSHPDRSPYEQYF,TGTGCCAGCAGCCACCCGGACAGGAGCCCCTACGAGCAGTACTTC
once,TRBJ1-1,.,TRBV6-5,CASREREGTEAFF,TGTGCCAGCAGGGAAAGGGAGGGCACTGAAGCTTTCTTT
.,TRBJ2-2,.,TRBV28,CASSLWGAGDWVGELFF,TGTGCCAGCAGTTTATGGGGAGCCGGGGACTGGGTCGGGGAGCTGTTTTTT
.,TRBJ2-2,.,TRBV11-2,CAAGGGELFF,TGTGCCGCCGGCGGCGGGGAGCTGTTTTTT
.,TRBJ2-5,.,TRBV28,CASSSPGKGWETQYF,TGTGCCAGCAGCTCGCCGGGGAAGGGTTGGGAGACCCAGTACTTC
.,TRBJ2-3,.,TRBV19,CASSSPGGITDTQYF,TGTGCCAGTAGTTCACCCGGCGGGATTACAGATACGCAGTATTTT
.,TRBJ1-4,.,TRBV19,CASSMGMLWQKLFF,TGTGCCAGTAGTATGGGGATGTTATGGCAAAAACTGTTTTTT
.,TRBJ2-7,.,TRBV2,CASSPRRGPYEQYF,TGTGCCAGCAGCCCCCGGCGGGGACCCTACGAGCAGTACTTC
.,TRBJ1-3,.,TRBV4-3,CASSQDGLENTIYF,TGCGCCAGCAGCCAAGATGGGCTCGAAAACACCATATATTTT
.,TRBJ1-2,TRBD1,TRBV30,CAWSALTGVANYGYTF,TGTGCCTGGAGTGCCCTGACAGGGGTAGCTAACTATGGCTACACCTTC
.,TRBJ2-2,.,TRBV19,CASSFPSRELFF,TGTGCCAGTAGTTTCCCCTCAAGGGAGCTGTTTTTT
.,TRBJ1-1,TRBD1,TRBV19,CASSTLGTGRTEAFF,TGTGCCAGTAGTACCCTCGGGACAGGGCGAACTGAAGCTTTCTTT
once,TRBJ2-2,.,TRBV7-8,CASSNPTGELFF,TGTGCCAGCAGCAACCCTACCGGGGAGCTGTTTTTT
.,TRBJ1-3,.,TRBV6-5,CASSYSGASGNTIYF,TGTGCCAGCAGTTACTCAGGGGCCTCTGGAAACACCATATATTTT
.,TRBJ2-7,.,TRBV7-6,CASSLAAGSSSGEQYF,TGTGCCAGCAGCTTAGCGGCGGGATCTTCTTCGGGGGAGCAGTACTTC
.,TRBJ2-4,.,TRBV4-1,CASSQLTGQNIQYF,TGCGCCAGCAGCCAATTGACAGGCCAAAACATTCAGTACTTC
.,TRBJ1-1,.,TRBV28,CASSFISEAFF,TGTGCCAGCAGTTTTATCAGTGAAGCTTTCTTT
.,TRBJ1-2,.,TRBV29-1,CSVMDRQASYGYTF,TGCAGCGTTATGGACCGACAGGCCTCCTATGGCTACACCTTC
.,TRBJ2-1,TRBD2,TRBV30,CAWRAPSGGSNEQFF,TGTGCCTGGAGGGCTCCTAGCGGGGGTAGCAATGAGCAGTTCTTC
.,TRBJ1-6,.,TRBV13,CASSLASRGLLHF,TGTGCCAGCAGCTTAGCTTCTCGGGGGCTCCTCCACTTT
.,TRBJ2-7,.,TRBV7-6,CASSLVGVGEQYF,TGTGCCAGCAGCTTAGTGGGAGTCGGCGAGCAGTACTTC
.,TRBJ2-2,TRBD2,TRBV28,CASSLKRGLAIAGELFF,TGTGCCAGCAGTTTAAAACGTGGACTAGCGATTGCCGGGGAGCTGTTTTTT
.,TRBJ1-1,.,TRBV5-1,CASSLDGSANTEAFF,TGCGCCAGCAGCTTGGATGGTAGTGCGAACACTGAAGCTTTCTTT
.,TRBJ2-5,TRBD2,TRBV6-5,CASSYLAGQETQYF,TGTGCCAGCAGTTACCTAGCGGGGCAAGAGACCCAGTACTTC
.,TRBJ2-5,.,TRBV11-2,CASSYQETQYF,TGTGCCAGCAGCTATCAAGAGACCCAGTACTTC
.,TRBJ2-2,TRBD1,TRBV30,CAWIEDRGAGELFF,TGTGCCTGGATCGAGGACAGGGGAGCCGGGGAGCTGTTTTTT
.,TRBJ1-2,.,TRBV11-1,CASSLSGTDYGYTF,TGTGCCAGCAGCCTATCCGGGACGGATTATGGCTACACCTTC
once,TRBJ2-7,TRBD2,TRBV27,CASSGRLAGAFYEQYF,TGTGCCAGCAGTGGCCGACTAGCGGGGGCCTTTTACGAGCAGTACTTC
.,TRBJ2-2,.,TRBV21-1,CASSPGLPNTGELFF,TGTGCCAGCAGCCCGGGACTCCCGAACACCGGGGAGCTGTTTTTT
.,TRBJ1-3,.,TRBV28,CASSFIAFPNGGNTIYF,TGTGCCAGCAGTTTCATTGCCTTCCCTAACGGGGGAAACACCATATATTTT
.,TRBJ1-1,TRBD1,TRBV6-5,CASTSGTGLTEAFF,TGTGCCAGCACCTCCGGGACAGGGCTTACTGAAGCTTTCTTT
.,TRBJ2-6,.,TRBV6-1,CASSEDGTTRYGANVLTF,TGTGCCAGCAGTGAAGATGGGACAACGAGGTATGGGGCCAACGTCCTGACTTTC
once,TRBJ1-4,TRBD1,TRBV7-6,CASSFSGDRGEKLFF,TGTGCCAGCAGCTTTAGTGGGGACAGGGGGGAAAAACTGTTTTTT
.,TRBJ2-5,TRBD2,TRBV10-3,CAISEGLAGQETQYF,TGTGCCATCAGTGAGGGACTAGCGGGCCAAGAGACCCAGTACTTC
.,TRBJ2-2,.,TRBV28,CASSPLENTGELFF,TGTGCCAGCAGTCCACTGGAGAACACCGGGGAGCTGTTTTTT
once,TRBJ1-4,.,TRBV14,CASSQGLNEKLFF,TGTGCCAGCAGCCAAGGACTTAATGAAAAACTGTTTTTT
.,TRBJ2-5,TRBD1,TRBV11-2,CASRTPGQFQETQYF,TGTGCCAGCAGGACTCCGGGACAGTTCCAAGAGACCCAGTACTTC
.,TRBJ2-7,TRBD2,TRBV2,CASSEGGGVTYEQYF,TGTGCCAGCAGTGAAGGGGGGGGAGTAACCTACGAGCAGTACTTC
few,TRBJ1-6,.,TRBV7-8,CASSLGRAENSPLHF,TGTGCCAGCAGCTTAGGTAGGGCAGAAAATTCACCCCTCCACTTT
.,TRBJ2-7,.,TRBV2,CASTDRRDEQYF,TGTGCCAGCACGGACAGGAGGGACGAGCAGTACTTC
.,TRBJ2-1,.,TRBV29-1,CSVEDPSGNPSYNEQFF,TGCAGCGTTGAAGATCCTTCTGGGAACCCCTCCTACAATGAGCAGTTCTTC
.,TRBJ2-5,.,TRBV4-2,CASSQRGGGFQETQYF,TGTGCCAGCAGCCAACGCGGCGGGGGCTTCCAAGAGACCCAGTACTTC
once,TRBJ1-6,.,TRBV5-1,CASRTVLNSPLHF,TGCGCCAGCCGTACGGTCCTTAATTCACCCCTCCACTTT
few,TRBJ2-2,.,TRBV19,CASSIEGGTGELFF,TGTGCCAGTAGTATAGAGGGGGGTACCGGGGAGCTGTTTTTT
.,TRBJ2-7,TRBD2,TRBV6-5,CASSQGREFNEQYF,TGTGCCAGCAGTCAAGGGAGGGAGTTTAACGAGCAGTACTTC
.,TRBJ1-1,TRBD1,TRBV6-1,CASSAVQGADAFF,TGTGCCAGCAGCGCTGTACAGGGGGCGGATGCTTTCTTT
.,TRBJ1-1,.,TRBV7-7,CASSPDLVTEAFF,TGTGCTAGCAGCCCTGATCTCGTCACTGAAGCTTTCTTT
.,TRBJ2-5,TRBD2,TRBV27,CASSLTSGTPETQYF,TGTGCCAGCAGTCTTACTAGCGGAACTCCAGAGACCCAGTACTTC
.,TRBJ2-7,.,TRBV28,CASSSPTGSYEQYF,TGTGCCAGCAGTTCCCCGACAGGCTCCTACGAGCAGTACTTC
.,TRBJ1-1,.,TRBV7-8,CASSRRQNTEAFF,TGTGCCAGCAGCCGGAGGCAGAACACTGAAGCTTTCTTT